Each of the 16 T cell receptor beta chains below was sequenced from the same sample in a study of blood T cell repertoires in COVID-19. This table comes from immunoSEQ multiplex PCR, and its TCRdb copy is limited to in-frame clones, with some not included. The sample includes about 150,000 clones, under 95% of them seen just once. Material: peripheral blood. Every receptor here comes from a man aged 50-59 years with acute or convalescent COVID-19.

The V call is TRBV19, the J call TRBJ2-7; a possible D gene is TRBD2 (6 bases). V lost 5 bases, J lost 7 bases, and 18 bases lay in between. Germline CDR1 is LNHDA and CDR2 is SQIVND (reference sequence). CDR3 length equals 14 residues. CDR3 nucleotide sequence: TGTGCCAGTAGTTTCAAGGAGGGCCGCAGGGAGCAGTACTTC. It encodes CASSFKEGRREQYF.

The chain combines TRBV27 with TRBJ2-7; D not certain. Germline V gene lookup returns CDR1 MNHEY and CDR2 SMNVEV (reference sequence). The CDR3 length is 12 residues. Trimming pared 6 bases from V and 4 bases from J, leaving 10 bases between. CDR3 sequence reads: CASSFDLYEQYV. CDR3 bases: TGTGCCAGCAGCTTTGACTTATACGAGCAGTACGTC.

In its sample, this clone was seen once. The chain combines TRBV7-8 with TRBJ2-2; 9 positions agree with TRBD2. CDR3 length equals 18 residues. The V segment lost 0 bases and the J segment 5 bases; nucleotides outside the gene matches: 10. The germline gives CDR1 SGHVS, CDR2 FQNEAQ. The CDR3 loop is CASSLARLAGMRTGELFF. The CDR3 nucleotides read TGTGCCAGCAGCTTAGCGCGTCTAGCGGGAATGAGAACCGGGGAGCTGTTTTTT.

The rearrangement links TRBV19 to TRBJ2-3; 11 bases line up with TRBD2. CDR1 is LNHDA and CDR2 is SQIVND in the germline V gene (reference sequence). The CDR3 spans 15 residues. V dropped 3 bases and J dropped 3; count of bases not matched to a gene: 2. The CDR3 DNA reads TGTGCCAGTAGTATGGCTAGCGGGAGGACAGATACGCAGTATTTT. As protein: CASSMASGRTDTQYF.

This clone was seen a few times. CDR3 sequence reads: CSVERGALPSYNEQFF. The CDR3 DNA is TGCAGCGTTGAGCGGGGGGCCCTACCCTCCTACAATGAGCAGTTCTTC. This chain uses TRBV29-1 with TRBJ2-1, with 8 bases identical to TRBD2. CDR1 is SQVTM, CDR2 ANQGSEA, per germline. The V gene end was trimmed by 3 bases and the J gene end by 0 bases; junction bases not matched to a gene: 7. This CDR3 region has 16 residues.

The genes are TRBV5-1 and TRBJ2-3; TRBD2 matches at 14 bases. Germline V gene data show CDR1 as SGHRS and CDR2 as YFSETQ. This CDR3 is built from 21 residues. V dropped 4 bases and J dropped 1; count of bases not matched to a gene: 17. CDR3: CASSQKPPRLAGGPRTDTQYF. The CDR3 coding sequence is TGCGCCAGCAGCCAGAAACCGCCACGACTAGCGGGAGGGCCCCGCACAGATACGCAGTATTTT.

This chain uses TRBV5-1 with TRBJ2-1; possibly TRBD1 for D (6 bases). The V end lost 4 bases, the J end lost 10 bases, and 12 bases lay between the germline ends. This CDR3 region has 12 residues. In germline, CDR1 is SGHRS, CDR2 YFSETQ. CDR3 nucleotides: TGCGCCAGCAGCCTGGGACAACAAGAGCAGTTCTTC. Protein sequence: CASSLGQQEQFF.

The chain combines TRBV19 with TRBJ2-1; D is ambiguous. Trimming removed 5 bases from V and 0 bases from J, with 14 bases in between. This CDR3 region has 16 residues. Germline V CDR1 and CDR2: LNHDA, SQIVND (reference sequence). CDR3 nucleotides: TGTGCCAGTAGTTCTAAGACTTCGAGCTCCTACAATGAGCAGTTCTTC. Translated: CASSSKTSSSYNEQFF. Full variable domain (remainder filled in from reference TRBV19 and TRBJ2-1): DGGITQSPKYLFRKEGQNVTLSCEQNLNHDAMYWYRQDPGQGLRLIYYSQIVNDFQKGDIAEGYSVSREKKESFPLTVTSAQKNPTAFYLCASSSKTSSSYNEQFFGPGTRLTVL.

The V gene is TRBV29-1, the J gene TRBJ2-7; D may be TRBD1 (5 bases). The CDR3 consists of 12 residues. The V and J ends lost 4 bases and 1 base respectively, with 8 bases between them. Germline V gene lookup returns CDR1 SQVTM and CDR2 ANQGSEA. The CDR3 region is CSVGQTSYEQYF. As DNA, the CDR3 is TGCAGCGTTGGACAGACGTCCTACGAGCAGTACTTC.

This clone was picked up a small number of times. The chain is built from TRBV3-1 (or the pseudogene TRBV3-2) and TRBJ1-1; no clear D. The CDR3 loop spans 13 amino acids. V lost 5 bases and J lost 2, with 9 bases in between. The germline CDR1 and CDR2 sequences are LGHDT and YNNKEL (reference sequence). The CDR3 reads CASSCSRNTEAFF. The CDR3 DNA is TGTGCCAGCAGCTGCAGTCGTAACACTGAAGCTTTCTTT.

The rearrangement joins TRBV19 to TRBJ1-2, with 8 nucleotides matching TRBD1. V gave up 5 bases and J gave up 2 bases; unmatched junction bases: 7. The CDR3 has 15 residues. The germline V gene has CDR1 LNHDA and CDR2 SQIVND (reference sequence). This CDR3 reads CASSPQGTGNYGYTF. The CDR3 DNA reads TGTGCCAGTAGTCCACAAGGGACAGGAAACTATGGCTACACCTTC.

This clone was counted a few times. The V call is TRBV4-3, the J call TRBJ2-1, with D maybe TRBD2 (6 bases). Between the trimmed V and J ends, which lost 5 bases and 6 bases, there was a span of 23 bases. Germline-derived CDR1 and CDR2 are LGHNA and YSLEER. The CDR3 runs to 17 residues. CDR3 loop: CASSADPGPDYRNEQFF. Here the CDR3 DNA reads TGCGCCAGCAGCGCAGATCCAGGACCGGACTACCGCAATGAGCAGTTCTTC.

This clone occurred a few times. The rearrangement links TRBV27 to TRBJ2-7; 10 positions match TRBD1. Trimming took 2 bases from V and 3 from J; bases not matched to a gene: 10. CDR3 length equals 17 residues. Per germline, CDR1 MNHEY and CDR2 SMNVEV (reference sequence). Here the CDR3 DNA reads TGTGCCAGCAGTTTAGCCTCCAGGGACAGGGGTTACTACGAGCAGTACTTC. Residues: CASSLASRDRGYYEQYF.

The gene calls are TRBV11-2 and TRBJ2-1; D may be TRBD2 (6 bases). The V and J ends lost 8 bases and 7 bases respectively, with 15 bases between them. The CDR3 is made up of 13 amino acids. Germline values: CDR1 SGHAT, CDR2 FQNNGV. The CDR3, as DNA: TGTGCCAGCCGGCTCCTAGCGAGGAATGAGCAGTTCTTC. Encoded protein: CASRLLARNEQFF.

The V and J genes are TRBV10-1 and TRBJ2-7; 13 positions match TRBD2. Germline V gene data show CDR1 as WNHNN and CDR2 as SYGVQD (reference sequence). The CDR3 extends over 15 amino acids. V lost 6 bases and J lost 3; bases outside the gene matches: 5. CDR3 residues: CASRIRLAGGYEQYF. CDR3 DNA sequence: TGCGCCAGCAGAATTCGACTAGCGGGAGGCTACGAGCAGTACTTC.

The V call is TRBV30, the J call TRBJ1-1, with D tentatively TRBD1 (6 bases). Deletions cut 1 base from V and 0 bases from J, with 15 bases between. The CDR3 is made up of 16 amino acids. The germline V gene has CDR1 GTSNPN and CDR2 SVGIG (reference sequence). The CDR3, as DNA: TGTGCCTGGAGTGCCCCGGACAGAAGAATGAACACTGAAGCTTTCTTT. Protein: CAWSAPDRRMNTEAFF.